The 7 T cell receptor beta chains below were found in one sample sequenced in a study of monozygotic twins with inflammatory bowel disease. TCRdb re-called the 5' RACE reads and catalogs CDR3 proteins one per entry, DNA excluded. This table lists roughly 300,000 distinct CDR3 sequences. Sequenced material: blood. The source is a human donor with ulcerative colitis or Crohn's disease, or a healthy co-twin of an affected twin (not recorded which).

The chain has TRBV19 and TRBJ2-5; TCRdb picks TRBD2, but there is no DNA to check that call. The germline V gene has CDR1 LNHDA and CDR2 SQIVND (reference sequence). The length of the CDR3 is 16 residues. The CDR3 protein is CASSPTSGSLGETQYF.

The gene calls are TRBV7-3 and TRBJ2-7; TCRdb's D call, TRBD1, is unchecked because there is no DNA. Germline CDR1 is SGHTA and CDR2 is FQGTGA. The CDR3 runs 15 residues. The CDR3 protein is CASSLAWGHNYEQYF.

V is TRBV7-2 and J is TRBJ1-6; no DNA is available, so the TRBD1 call from TCRdb remains unchecked. CDR1 and CDR2 from the germline V gene are SGHTA and FQGNSA. This CDR3 comprises 14 residues. CDR3 sequence: CASSLGGSNSPLHF.

The chain is built from TRBV5-6 and TRBJ1-1; TCRdb's assignment of TRBD1 cannot be checked, as there is no DNA. The CDR3 contains 18 residues. Germline assignment: CDR1 SGHDT and CDR2 YYEEEE. CDR3 sequence reads: CASSLVQDAERENTEAFF. The complete variable domain, with remaining parts taken from reference TRBV5-6 and TRBJ1-1, reads DAGVTQSPTHLIKTRGQQVTLRCSPKSGHDTVSWYQQALGQGPQFIFQYYEEEERQRGNFPDRFSGHQFPNYSSELNVNALLLGDSALYLCASSLVQDAERENTEAFFGQGTRLTVV.

V and J are TRBV7-2 and TRBJ1-6. Germline V CDR1 and CDR2: SGHTA, FQGNSA. The CDR3 consists of 14 residues. The CDR3 spells CASSLVWADSPLHF.

V and J are TRBV27 and TRBJ1-2; TCRdb's D call of TRBD1 is untestable without DNA. The CDR3 has 14 amino acids. Germline CDR1 and CDR2: MNHEY and SMNVEV (reference sequence). The CDR3 loop reads CASSLTRVITGYTF.

The chain recombines TRBV20-1 with TRBJ1-2; lacking DNA, the TRBD1 call made by TCRdb goes unchecked. CDR1 DFQATT and CDR2 SNEGSKA come from the germline V gene (reference sequence). This CDR3 is built from 14 residues. CDR3 residues: CSARDGGRGRGYTF.